This entry concerns a single T cell receptor (beta chain). The data were obtained in a study of T cell responses to AZD1222 COVID-19 vaccine. Using immunoSEQ multiplex PCR, the repertoire was profiled, and TCRdb retains in-frame clones only, with some absent. The table shows around 150,000 clones, with approximately 94% occurring only once. The CDR3 is made up of 11 amino acids. Trimming cost V 0 bases and J 9 bases, with 5 bases left between them. Germline CDR1 SNHLY, CDR2 FYNNEI. This TCR was sampled from an adult who received the AZD1222 COVID-19 vaccine. Sequenced material: peripheral blood, taken 28 days after the second AZD1222 dose. The rearrangement joins TRBV2 to TRBJ1-2; D call uncertain. CDR3 region: CASSEAGSYTF. The CDR3 nucleotides are TGTGCCAGCAGTGAAGCGGGAAGCTACACCTTC.